Sequencing of this TCR beta chain was carried out in a study of technical replicates of blood from a few donors. Libraries were prepared by immunoSEQ multiplex PCR; TCRdb keeps only in-frame clonotypes and omits some of them. Among approximately 73,000 clones, just under 95% were seen once, and the ten largest hold roughly 0.37%. V was clipped by 4 bases and J by 7 bases; unmatched bases: 10. CDR1 SNHLY and CDR2 FYNNEI come from the germline V gene. This CDR3 has 15 residues. This chain connects TRBV2 to TRBJ1-5; 7 positions match TRBD1. The sequenced material came from T cells isolated from PBMCs. The clonotype originates from a human donor in good health. The CDR3 region is CASSAEQGLGQPQHF. For the CDR3, the DNA is TGTGCCAGCAGTGCGGAACAGGGGCTTGGGCAGCCCCAGCATTTT.